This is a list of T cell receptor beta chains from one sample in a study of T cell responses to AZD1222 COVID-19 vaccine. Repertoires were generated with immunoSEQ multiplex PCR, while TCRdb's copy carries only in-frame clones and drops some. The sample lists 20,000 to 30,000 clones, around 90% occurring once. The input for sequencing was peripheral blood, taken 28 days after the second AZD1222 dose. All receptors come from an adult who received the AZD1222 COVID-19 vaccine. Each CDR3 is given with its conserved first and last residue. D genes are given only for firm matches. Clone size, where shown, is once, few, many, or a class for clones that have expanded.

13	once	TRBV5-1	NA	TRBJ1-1	CASSLAGITEAFF	TGCGCCAGCAGCTTGGCCGGTATAACTGAAGCTTTCTTT
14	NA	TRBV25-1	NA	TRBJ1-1	CASTGPDRYTEAFF	TGTGCCAGCACGGGCCCGGACAGATACACTGAAGCTTTCTTT
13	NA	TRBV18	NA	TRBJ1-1	CASSPSENTEAFF	TGTGCCAGCTCACCGTCAGAGAACACTGAAGCTTTCTTT
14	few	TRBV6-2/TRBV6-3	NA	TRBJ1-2	CASSYESEGGGYTF	TGTGCCAGCAGTTACGAATCGGAAGGCGGCGGCTACACCTTC
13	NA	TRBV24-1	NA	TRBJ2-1	CATGIRDYNEQFF	TGTGCCACGGGGATCAGGGACTACAATGAGCAGTTCTTC
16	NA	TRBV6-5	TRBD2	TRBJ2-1	CASNYPASGSYNEQFF	TGTGCCAGCAATTACCCAGCTAGCGGATCCTACAATGAGCAGTTCTTC
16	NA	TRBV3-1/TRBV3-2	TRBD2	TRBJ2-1	CASSQEAGGPRNEQFF	TGTGCCAGCAGCCAAGAGGCGGGAGGGCCCCGCAATGAGCAGTTCTTC
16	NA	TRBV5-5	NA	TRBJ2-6	CASSLYFVSGANVLTF	TGTGCCAGCAGCTTGTATTTCGTCTCTGGGGCCAACGTCCTGACTTTC
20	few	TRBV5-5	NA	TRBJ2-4	CASSSTTTFERAIAKNIQYF	TGTGCCAGCAGCTCTACGACGACTTTTGAGCGGGCTATAGCCAAAAACATTCAGTACTTC
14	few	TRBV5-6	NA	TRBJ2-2	CASRPDRNTGELFF	TGTGCCAGCAGACCGGACAGAAACACCGGGGAGCTGTTTTTT
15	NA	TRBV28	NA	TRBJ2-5	CASRPTDRFQETQYF	TGTGCCAGCAGACCCACCGACAGATTCCAAGAGACCCAGTACTTC
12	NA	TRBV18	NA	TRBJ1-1	CASSLITGEAFF	TGTGCCAGCTCACTCATAACGGGTGAAGCTTTCTTT
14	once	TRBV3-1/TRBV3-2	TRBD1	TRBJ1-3	CASSQDRGRNTIYF	TGTGCCAGCAGCCAAGACAGGGGGAGAAACACCATATATTTT
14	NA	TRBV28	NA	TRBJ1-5	CASSFYSAVQPQHF	TGTGCCAGCAGTTTTTATAGCGCAGTTCAGCCCCAGCATTTT
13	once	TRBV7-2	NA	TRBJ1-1	CASSQGVVTEAFF	TGTGCCAGCAGTCAGGGAGTTGTCACTGAAGCTTTCTTT
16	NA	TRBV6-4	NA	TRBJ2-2	CASSDSGVLDTGELFF	TGTGCCAGCAGTGACTCCGGGGTCCTGGACACCGGGGAGCTGTTTTTT
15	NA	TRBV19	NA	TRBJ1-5	CASSIGVNWDQPQHF	TGTGCCAGTAGTATAGGAGTAAATTGGGATCAGCCCCAGCATTTT
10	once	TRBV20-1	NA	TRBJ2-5	CSAMSETQYF	TGCAGCGCTATGTCGGAGACCCAGTACTTC
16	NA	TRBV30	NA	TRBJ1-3	CAWSEPFDSSGNTIYF	TGTGCCTGGAGTGAACCCTTTGACAGCTCTGGAAACACCATATATTTT
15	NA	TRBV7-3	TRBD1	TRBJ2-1	CASSRTGGSYNEQFF	TGTGCCAGCAGTCGAACAGGGGGGTCCTACAATGAGCAGTTCTTC
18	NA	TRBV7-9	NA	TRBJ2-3	CASNGRRSRGSGGDTQYF	TGTGCCAGCAACGGAAGACGCTCCCGGGGCTCGGGTGGAGATACGCAGTATTTT
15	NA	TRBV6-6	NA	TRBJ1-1	CASNQGPGGHTEAFF	TGTGCCAGCAACCAGGGCCCTGGGGGGCACACTGAAGCTTTCTTT
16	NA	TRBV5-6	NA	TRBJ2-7	CASSLAEKQYPYEQYF	TGTGCCAGCAGCTTGGCCGAAAAACAGTATCCCTACGAGCAGTACTTC
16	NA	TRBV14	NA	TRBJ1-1	CASSQDRGSLNTEAFF	TGTGCCAGCAGCCAAGATCGAGGGTCCCTGAACACTGAAGCTTTCTTT
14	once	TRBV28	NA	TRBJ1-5	CASSQGHSNQPQHF	TGTGCCAGCAGTCAGGGGCATAGCAATCAGCCCCAGCATTTT